This entry is about one T cell receptor (beta chain). This entry is derived from a study of shared clonotypes between healthy human individuals. Overall study context: Samples came from a couple of female and a few male donors aged 18 to 49.

Germline CDR1 is MNHNS and CDR2 is SASEGT. With 2 bases removed from V and 0 bases from J, the gap between germline ends came to 8 bases. The CDR3 loop spans 14 amino acids. HIV-negative, healthy adults without recent acute infections or vaccinations were the donors. Every donor was a Caucasian adult from Nashville, Tennessee. Bulk PBMC genomic DNA spanned ten immunoSEQ deep plates. TCRdb's copy holds only in-frame clones and misses some; the assay was immunoSEQ multiplex PCR. The table lists about half a million clones, over 75% of them singletons, with 10% to 15% in the top ten. The material sequenced was PBMCs. The V gene is TRBV6-1, the J gene TRBJ2-7, with unresolved D. The clonotype comes from a woman aged 40-49 years in good health. Some clones in this sample may be carry-over from other donors' samples. This CDR3 is CASSELRGSYEQYF. The CDR3 DNA reads TGTGCCAGCAGTGAACTCCGCGGCTCCTACGAGCAGTACTTC.